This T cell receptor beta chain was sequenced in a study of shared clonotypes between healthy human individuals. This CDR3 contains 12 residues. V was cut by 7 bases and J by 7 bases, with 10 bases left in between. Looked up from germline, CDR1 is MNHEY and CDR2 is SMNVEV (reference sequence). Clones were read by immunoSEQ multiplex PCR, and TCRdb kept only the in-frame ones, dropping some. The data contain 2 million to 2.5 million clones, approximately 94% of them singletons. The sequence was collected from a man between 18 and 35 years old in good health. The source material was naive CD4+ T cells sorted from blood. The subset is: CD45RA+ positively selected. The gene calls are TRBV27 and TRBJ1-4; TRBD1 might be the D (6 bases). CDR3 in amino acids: CASIGGSEKLFF. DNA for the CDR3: TGTGCCAGCATAGGGGGGTCTGAAAAACTGTTTTTT.